This T cell receptor beta chain derives from a study of a mutant IDH1 vaccine in newly diagnosed glioma. Study-level information: In weeks 1, 3, 5, 7, 11, 15, 19 and 23, patients were vaccinated. Once 4-6 weeks had passed after radiotherapy alone, vaccination started, or it started with temozolomide cycles. Of treated patients, about 60% were men and about 38% women, averaging around 39 years.

CDR3 length: 14 amino acids. V shed 8 bases and J shed 2 bases, with 13 bases lying between them. CDR1 and CDR2 (germline): MDHEN, SYDVKM. Study findings and constraints: Variations in leading peripheral T cell clonotypes appeared to have no connection with pseudoprogression.

Assay: immunoSEQ multiplex PCR; the TCRdb copy retains only in-frame clones and omits some. The table lists approximately 80,000 clones, roughly nine tenths of them singletons, with more than 0.5% in the top ten. On this clone: Its antigen is currently unknown.

Time point noted: week 5, during vaccination. Each dose delivered 300 ug of mutant IDH1 20-mer peptide subcutaneously with imiquimod. The chain is built from TRBV28 and TRBJ2-1; D gene unclear. Sequencing was performed on PBMCs, taken from a glioma patient whose treatment included an IDH1 peptide vaccine. This TCR came from a woman between 45 and 60 years old with glioma. The CDR3: CASSLPQAYNEQFF. As DNA, the CDR3 is TGTGCCAGCTCTCTTCCTCAGGCCTACAATGAGCAGTTCTTC.